This record covers a single T cell receptor beta chain. Those enrolled, adults aged roughly 18 to 90 years, came from about two dozen US areas. These data belong to a study of blood T cell repertoires in COVID-19. Study-level background: Acute-phase and convalescent COVID-19 samples originated in the United States, Italy and Spain.

The protocol was immunoSEQ multiplex PCR, while the TCRdb copy is restricted to in-frame clones and leaves out a portion. The sample records 490,000 or so clones, approximately 90% being singletons. V dropped 5 bases and J dropped 3 bases, with 16 bases sitting between them. The germline V gene encodes CDR1 SGHVS and CDR2 FQNEAQ. This CDR3 spans 15 amino acids. This TCR came from a woman in her thirties or forties who had recovered from COVID-19. The chain has TRBV7-8 and TRBJ1-1; D is possibly TRBD1 (5 bases). Sequencing was done on a sample of PBMCs or T cells enriched from blood (not recorded which). The CDR3 sequence is CASSPGRQGYTEAFF. The DNA of the CDR3 is TGTGCCAGCAGCCCCGGCCGGCAGGGCTACACTGAAGCTTTCTTT.